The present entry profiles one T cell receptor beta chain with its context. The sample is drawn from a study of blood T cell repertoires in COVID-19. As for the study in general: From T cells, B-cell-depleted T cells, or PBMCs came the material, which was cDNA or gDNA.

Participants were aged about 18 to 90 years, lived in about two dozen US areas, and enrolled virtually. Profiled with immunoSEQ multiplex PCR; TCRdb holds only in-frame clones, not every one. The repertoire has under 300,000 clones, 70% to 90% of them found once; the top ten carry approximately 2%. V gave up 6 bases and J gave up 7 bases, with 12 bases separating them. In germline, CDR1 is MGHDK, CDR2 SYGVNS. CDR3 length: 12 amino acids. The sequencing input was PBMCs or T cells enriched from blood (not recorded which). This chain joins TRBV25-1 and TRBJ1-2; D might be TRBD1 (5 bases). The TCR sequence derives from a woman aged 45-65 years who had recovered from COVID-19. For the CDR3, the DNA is TGTGCCAGCAGGGGGGAGGAAGGTGGCTACACCTTC. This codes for CASRGEEGGYTF.